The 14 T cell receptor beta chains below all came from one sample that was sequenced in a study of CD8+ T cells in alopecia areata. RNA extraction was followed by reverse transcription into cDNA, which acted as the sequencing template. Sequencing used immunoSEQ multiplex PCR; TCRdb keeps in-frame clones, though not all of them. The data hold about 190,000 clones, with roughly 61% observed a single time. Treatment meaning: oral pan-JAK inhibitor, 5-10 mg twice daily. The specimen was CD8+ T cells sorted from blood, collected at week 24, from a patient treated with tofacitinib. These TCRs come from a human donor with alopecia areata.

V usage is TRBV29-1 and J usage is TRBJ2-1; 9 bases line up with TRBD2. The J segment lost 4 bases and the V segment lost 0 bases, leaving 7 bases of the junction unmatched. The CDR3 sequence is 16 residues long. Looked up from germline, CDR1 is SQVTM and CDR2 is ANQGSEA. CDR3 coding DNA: TGCAGCGTTGAAGATCCTGGGCGGGGGGGTTACAATGAGCAGTTCTTC. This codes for CSVEDPGRGGYNEQFF.

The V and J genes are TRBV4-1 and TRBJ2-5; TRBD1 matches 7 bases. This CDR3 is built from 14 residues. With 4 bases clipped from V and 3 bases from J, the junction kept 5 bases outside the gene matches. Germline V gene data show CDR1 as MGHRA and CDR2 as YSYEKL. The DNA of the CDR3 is TGCGCCAGCAGCCGACGAACAGGGGAAGAGACCCAGTACTTC. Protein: CASSRRTGEETQYF.

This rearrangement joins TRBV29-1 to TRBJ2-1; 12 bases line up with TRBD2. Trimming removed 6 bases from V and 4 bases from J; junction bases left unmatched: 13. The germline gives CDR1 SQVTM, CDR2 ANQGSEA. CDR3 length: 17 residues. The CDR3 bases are TGCAGCGTCCCCCCCACGACTAGCGGGGGAGAGTACAATGAGCAGTTCTTC. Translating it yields CSVPPTTSGGEYNEQFF.

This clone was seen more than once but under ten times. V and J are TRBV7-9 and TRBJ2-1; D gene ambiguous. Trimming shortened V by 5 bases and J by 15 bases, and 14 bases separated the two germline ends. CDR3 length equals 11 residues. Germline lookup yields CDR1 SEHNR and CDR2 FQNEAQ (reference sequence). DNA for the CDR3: TGTGCCAGCAGCAATTCGGATCGAAGGTTCTTC. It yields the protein CASSNSDRRFF.

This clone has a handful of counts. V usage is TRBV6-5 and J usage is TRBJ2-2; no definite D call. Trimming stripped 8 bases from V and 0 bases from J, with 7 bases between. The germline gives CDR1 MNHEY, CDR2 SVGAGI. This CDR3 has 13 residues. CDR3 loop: CASAGPNTGELFF. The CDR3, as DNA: TGTGCCAGCGCCGGACCGAACACCGGGGAGCTGTTTTTT.

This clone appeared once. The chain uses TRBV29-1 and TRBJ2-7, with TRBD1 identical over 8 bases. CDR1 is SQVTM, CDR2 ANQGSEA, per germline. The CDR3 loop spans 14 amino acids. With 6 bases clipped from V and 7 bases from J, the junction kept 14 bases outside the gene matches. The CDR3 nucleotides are TGCAGCGTGACCGGACAGGGTCTCCCTGGTGAGCAGTACTTC. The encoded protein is CSVTGQGLPGEQYF.

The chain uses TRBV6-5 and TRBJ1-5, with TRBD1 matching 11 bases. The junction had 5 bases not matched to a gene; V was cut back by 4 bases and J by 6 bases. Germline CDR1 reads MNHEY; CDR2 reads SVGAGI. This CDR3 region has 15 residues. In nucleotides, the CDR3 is TGTGCCAGCAGTTCTCGGGACAGGGGGTTTCAGCCCCAGCATTTT. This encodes CASSSRDRGFQPQHF.

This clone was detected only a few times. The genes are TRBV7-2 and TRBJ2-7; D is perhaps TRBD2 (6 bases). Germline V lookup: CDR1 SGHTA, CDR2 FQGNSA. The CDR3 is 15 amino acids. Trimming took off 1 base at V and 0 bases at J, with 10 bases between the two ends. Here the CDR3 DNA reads TGTGCCAGCAGCTTAGGGACTACTCTCTCCTACGAGCAGTACTTC. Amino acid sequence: CASSLGTTLSYEQYF.

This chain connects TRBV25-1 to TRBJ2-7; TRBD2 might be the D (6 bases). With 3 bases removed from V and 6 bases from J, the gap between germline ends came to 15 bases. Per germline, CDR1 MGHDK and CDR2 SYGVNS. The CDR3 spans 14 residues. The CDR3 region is CASSDHVRDFEQYF. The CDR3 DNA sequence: TGTGCCAGCAGTGACCATGTCAGGGACTTCGAGCAGTACTTC.

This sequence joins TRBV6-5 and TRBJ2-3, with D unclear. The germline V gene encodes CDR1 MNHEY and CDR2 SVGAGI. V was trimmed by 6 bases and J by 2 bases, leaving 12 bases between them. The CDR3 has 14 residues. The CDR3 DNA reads TGTGCCAGCAGGAACGACACATACACAGATACGCAGTATTTT. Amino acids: CASRNDTYTDTQYF.

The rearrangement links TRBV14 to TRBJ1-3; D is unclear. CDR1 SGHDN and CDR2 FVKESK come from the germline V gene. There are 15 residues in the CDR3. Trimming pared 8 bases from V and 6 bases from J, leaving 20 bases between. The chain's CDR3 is CASRRESSHSNTIYF. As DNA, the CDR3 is TGTGCCAGCCGTCGGGAATCGTCACATTCAAACACCATATATTTT.

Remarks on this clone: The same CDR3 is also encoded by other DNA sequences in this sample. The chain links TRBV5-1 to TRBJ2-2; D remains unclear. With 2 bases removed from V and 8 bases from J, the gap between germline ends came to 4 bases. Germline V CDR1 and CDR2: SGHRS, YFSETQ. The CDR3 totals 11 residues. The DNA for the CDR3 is TGCGCCAGCAGCTTCGGAGGGGAGCTGTTTTTT. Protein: CASSFGGELFF. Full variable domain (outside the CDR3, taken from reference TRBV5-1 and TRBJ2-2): KAGVTQTPRYLIKTRGQQVTLSCSPISGHRSVSWYQQTPGQGLQFLFEYFSETQRNKGNFPGRFSGRQFSNSRSEMNVSTLELGDSALYLCASSFGGELFFGEGSRLTVL.

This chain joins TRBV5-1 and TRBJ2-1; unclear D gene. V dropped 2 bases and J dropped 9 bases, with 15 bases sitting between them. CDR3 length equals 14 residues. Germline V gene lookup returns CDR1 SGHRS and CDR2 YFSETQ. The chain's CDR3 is CASSLSQPSIEQFF. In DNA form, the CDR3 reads TGCGCCAGCAGCTTATCCCAACCATCCATTGAGCAGTTCTTC.

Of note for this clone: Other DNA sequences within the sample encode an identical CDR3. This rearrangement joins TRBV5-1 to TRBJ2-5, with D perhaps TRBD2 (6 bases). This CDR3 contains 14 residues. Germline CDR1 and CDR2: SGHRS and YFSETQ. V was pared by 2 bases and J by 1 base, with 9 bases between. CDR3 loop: CASSFGGIQETQYF. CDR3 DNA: TGCGCCAGCAGCTTCGGGGGAATCCAAGAGACCCAGTACTTC.